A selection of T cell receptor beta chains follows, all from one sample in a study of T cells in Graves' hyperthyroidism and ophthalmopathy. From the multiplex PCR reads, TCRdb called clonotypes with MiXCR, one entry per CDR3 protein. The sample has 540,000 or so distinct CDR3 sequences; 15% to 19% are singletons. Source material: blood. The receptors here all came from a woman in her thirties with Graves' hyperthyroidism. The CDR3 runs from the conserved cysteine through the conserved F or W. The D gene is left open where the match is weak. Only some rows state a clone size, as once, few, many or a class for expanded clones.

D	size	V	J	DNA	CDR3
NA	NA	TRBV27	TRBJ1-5	TGTGCCAGCAGTCCTATCGTGGGGGGGCCCCAGCATTTT	CASSPIVGGPQHF
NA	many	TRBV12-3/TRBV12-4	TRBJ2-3	TGTGCCAGCAGCCCCCTCTTCACAGATACGCAGTATTTT	CASSPLFTDTQYF
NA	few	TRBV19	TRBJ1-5	TGTGCCAGTATCCCGACCCCGTTCGTCAATCAGCCCCAGCATTTT	CASIPTPFVNQPQHF
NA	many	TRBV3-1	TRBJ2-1	TGTGCCAGCAGCCCGACTATCAATGAGCAGTTCTTC	CASSPTINEQFF
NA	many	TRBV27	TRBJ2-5	TGTGCCAGCAGACAGACAAGCCAAGAGACCCAGTACTTC	CASRQTSQETQYF
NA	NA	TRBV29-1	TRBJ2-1	TGCAGCGTTCGTCTGCACAATGAGCAGTTCTTC	CSVRLHNEQFF
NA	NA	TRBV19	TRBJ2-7	TGTGCCAGTAGTGTAGGGGGGGGACTCATCTACGAGCAGTACTTC	CASSVGGGLIYEQYF
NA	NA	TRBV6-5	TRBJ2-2	TGTGCCAGCAGTTACTTAGGGGGGGGTTTCGTCACCGGGGAGCTGTTTTTT	CASSYLGGGFVTGELFF
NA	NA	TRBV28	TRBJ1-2	TGTGCCAGCAGTTTAGCAGGGGCAGGAGGGGAATATGGCTACACCTTC	CASSLAGAGGEYGYTF
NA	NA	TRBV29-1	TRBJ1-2	TGCAGCGTTGATGGCCAGGGAAACTATGGCTACACCTTC	CSVDGQGNYGYTF
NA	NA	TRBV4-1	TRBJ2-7	TGCGCCAGCAGCCGCGGACCGAGGGGCAGCTCCTACGAGCAGTACTTC	CASSRGPRGSSYEQYF
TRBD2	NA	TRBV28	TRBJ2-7	TGTGCCAGCAGTTTAGAGGGACTAGCGGCATACGAGCAGTACTTC	CASSLEGLAAYEQYF
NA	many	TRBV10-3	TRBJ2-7	TGTGCCACCAGGGCGGACCCCAACACCTACGAGCAGTACTTC	CATRADPNTYEQYF
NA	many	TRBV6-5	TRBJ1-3	TGTGCCAGCAGTTACTCGACGGGGAGTGCTGGAAACACCATATATTTT	CASSYSTGSAGNTIYF
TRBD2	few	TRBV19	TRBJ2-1	TGTGCCAGTAGTACCGGTCGGACTAGCGGATACAATGAGCAGTTCTTC	CASSTGRTSGYNEQFF
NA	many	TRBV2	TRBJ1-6	TGTGCCAGCAGCCCAATTGGGCGTTCACCCCTCCACTTT	CASSPIGRSPLHF
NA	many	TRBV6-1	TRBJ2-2	TGTGCCAGCAGACTCACAGGAGACTACAGCACCGGGGAGCTGTTTTTT	CASRLTGDYSTGELFF